The 30 T cell receptor beta chains presented below share a single source sample, sequenced in a study of blood T cell repertoires in COVID-19 (dated by TCRdb to 2020 to 2021). The library was built by means of the immunoSEQ multiplex PCR assay. Not all clones reach the TCRdb copy of this immuneACCESS table, which keeps in-frame sequences only. Checked studies attribute under half of the gap to unresolved V genes and leave the rest unexplained. Here the sample has some 77,000 clones; 81% occur a single time. Roughly 22% of the sample belongs to the ten largest clones. The sequencing input was peripheral blood. Receptors were obtained from a woman between 70 and 85 years old with acute or convalescent COVID-19.

The V and J genes are TRBV7-2 and TRBJ2-7; 8 positions agree with TRBD2. Germline lookup yields CDR1 SGHTA and CDR2 FQGNSA. The CDR3 extends over 16 amino acids. V shed 3 bases and J 0 bases; nucleotides not matched to a gene: 7. The CDR3 region has the DNA TGTGCCAGCAGCTTGGCTTATAGCGGGATCTCCTACGAGCAGTACTTC. As protein: CASSLAYSGISYEQYF.

A single count supports this clone. The chain joins TRBV6-5 to TRBJ1-1, with D tentatively TRBD1 (5 bases). This CDR3 is built from 12 residues. V was trimmed by 6 bases and J by 7 bases, leaving 12 bases between them. Germline V gene sequence: CDR1 MNHEY, CDR2 SVGAGI. CDR3 nucleotide sequence: TGTGCCAGCAGCTTCAGGGTTGGTGAAGCTTTCTTT. It is translated as CASSFRVGEAFF.

This clone was picked up a small number of times. The chain is built from TRBV6-5 and TRBJ2-7, with D hard to call. Trimming left V 0 bases short and J 3 bases short, with 15 bases between. The CDR3 length is 16 residues. Germline-derived CDR1 and CDR2 are MNHEY and SVGAGI. The CDR3 loop reads CASSYSSAGTFYEQYF. Here the CDR3 DNA reads TGTGCCAGCAGTTACTCGTCGGCAGGAACCTTCTACGAGCAGTACTTC.

Notes on this clone: Other nucleotide sequences in the sample specify the same CDR3. This chain joins TRBV2 and TRBJ2-3, with D hard to call. The CDR3 totals 12 residues. V dropped 5 bases and J dropped 2 bases, with 5 bases sitting between them. Germline V lookup: CDR1 SNHLY, CDR2 FYNNEI. The CDR3 sequence: CASSSNTDTQYF. The CDR3 coding sequence is TGTGCCAGCAGTTCTAACACAGATACGCAGTATTTT. Full variable domain (remainder filled in from reference TRBV2 and TRBJ2-3): EPEVTQTPSHQVTQMGQEVILRCVPISNHLYFYWYRQILGQKVEFLVSFYNNEISEKSEIFDDQFSVERPDGSNFTLKIRSTKLEDSAMYFCASSSNTDTQYFGPGTRLTVL.

This clone was picked up a small number of times. In DNA, the CDR3 is TGTGCCAGCAGACCCGGGACAGGGACCTACAATGAGCAGTTCTTC. Translating it yields CASRPGTGTYNEQFF. The chain joins TRBV9 to TRBJ2-1; 9 bases match TRBD1. The CDR3 totals 15 residues. Losses at the gene ends were 5 bases for V and 2 bases for J; bases not matched to a gene: 5. Germline V gene sequence: CDR1 SGDLS, CDR2 YYNGEE.

This clone was seen once. The rearrangement joins TRBV5-5 to TRBJ2-6; no clear D gene. V gave up 2 bases and J gave up 0 bases, with 9 bases separating them. Germline V gene data show CDR1 as SGHKS and CDR2 as YYEKEE (reference sequence). The CDR3 runs to 16 residues. CDR3 bases: TGTGCCAGCAGCTTTTCAGTGATCTCTGGGGCCAACGTCCTGACTTTC. Translated, it gives CASSFSVISGANVLTF.

V gene TRBV28 combines with J gene TRBJ2-3, with 9 bases lining up with TRBD2. The CDR3 spans 15 residues. Germline values: CDR1 MDHEN, CDR2 SYDVKM. V lost 3 bases to trimming and J lost 3 bases; unmatched junction nucleotides: 4. The CDR3, as DNA: TGTGCCAGCAGTTTTAGCGGGAGTTTTACAGATACGCAGTATTTT. Translated: CASSFSGSFTDTQYF.

This rearrangement joins TRBV6-5 to TRBJ1-3; 8 bases agree with TRBD1. The V and J ends lost 6 bases and 3 bases, in that order; junction bases with no gene match: 1. Looked up from germline, CDR1 is MNHEY and CDR2 is SVGAGI. The CDR3 has 13 residues. Here the CDR3 reads CASRDRGGNTIYF. DNA for the CDR3: TGTGCCAGCAGAGACAGGGGTGGAAACACCATATATTTT.

The chain links TRBV6-6 to TRBJ1-5; 7 nucleotides match TRBD1. The CDR3 contains 16 residues. Germline CDR1 is MNHNY and CDR2 is SVGAGI (reference sequence). The trim removed 0 bases at V and 3 bases at J, leaving 5 bases unmatched. For the CDR3, the DNA is TGTGCCAGCAGTTACTCGAACAGGGGCGACAATCAGCCCCAGCATTTT. Its translation: CASSYSNRGDNQPQHF.

The V and J genes are TRBV7-3 and TRBJ2-1; 9 bases align to TRBD2. Unmatched junction bases numbered 6, after V lost 2 bases and J lost 4 bases. Germline-derived CDR1 and CDR2 are SGHTA and FQGTGA. This CDR3 spans 16 amino acids. In nucleotides, the CDR3 is TGTGCCAGCAGCTTAGTAAGCGGGGGGCTTTACAATGAGCAGTTCTTC. Amino acids: CASSLVSGGLYNEQFF.

This clone turned up a few times. This chain links TRBV5-1 with TRBJ2-7; maybe TRBD2 (6 bases). CDR1 and CDR2 (germline): SGHRS, YFSETQ. CDR3 length: 14 amino acids. Trimming took off 2 bases at V and 5 bases at J, with 14 bases between the two ends. The CDR3 sequence: CASSFGGGADEQYF. CDR3 DNA: TGCGCCAGCAGCTTTGGGGGAGGTGCGGACGAGCAGTACTTC.

The gene calls are TRBV23-1 and TRBJ2-7, with 10 bases lining up with TRBD1. TRBV23-1 is known as an ORF, though its function is uncertain. Germline trimming cut 2 bases from V and 3 bases from J; bases unmatched to any gene: 7. The CDR3 loop spans 16 amino acids. The CDR3 DNA follows: TGCGCCAGCAGTCAAGAGTCCGGGACAGGGGACTACGAGCAGTACTTC. Protein: CASSQESGTGDYEQYF.

The CDR3 sequence is CSASGTSGVNTGELFF. The CDR3 DNA reads as TGCAGTGCTAGTGGGACTAGCGGGGTGAACACCGGGGAGCTGTTTTTT. The chain is built from TRBV20-1 and TRBJ2-2; 13 bases align to TRBD2. The germline V gene encodes CDR1 DFQATT and CDR2 SNEGSKA (reference sequence). The CDR3 extends over 16 amino acids. The J segment lost 1 base and the V segment lost 3 bases, leaving 2 bases of the junction unmatched.

This sequence joins TRBV28 and TRBJ1-5, with 8 nucleotides matching TRBD1. The J segment lost 5 bases and the V segment lost 1 base, leaving 7 bases of the junction unmatched. Germline V gene data show CDR1 as MDHEN and CDR2 as SYDVKM. The CDR3 totals 16 residues. DNA for the CDR3: TGTGCCAGCAGTTTATCCGGACAGGGACTTTATCAGCCCCAGCATTTT. This codes for CASSLSGQGLYQPQHF.

This chain links TRBV15 with TRBJ2-7, with a possible D match to TRBD1 (5 bases). Looked up from germline, CDR1 is LNHNV and CDR2 is YYDKDF (reference sequence). CDR3 length: 15 amino acids. Trimming stripped 3 bases from V and 2 bases from J, with 14 bases between. The CDR3 coding sequence is TGTGCCACCAGCAGCCACTTGGACACTACCTACGAGCAGTACTTC. Its translation is CATSSHLDTTYEQYF. Together with reference TRBV15 and TRBJ2-7, the CDR3 gives the full variable domain: DAMVIQNPRYQVTQFGKPVTLSCSQTLNHNVMYWYQQKSSQAPKLLFHYYDKDFNNEADTPDNFQSRRPNTSFCFLDIRSPGLGDTAMYLCATSSHLDTTYEQYFGPGTRLTVT.

The rearrangement uses TRBV19 and TRBJ1-2, with D uncertain. Germline CDR1 reads LNHDA; CDR2 reads SQIVND (reference sequence). V lost 7 bases, J lost 1 base, and 4 bases lay in between. The CDR3 sequence is 11 residues long. This CDR3 reads CASTSNYGYTF. The CDR3 nucleotides read TGTGCCAGTACCAGTAACTATGGCTACACCTTC. The full variable domain, its missing parts supplied by reference TRBV19 and TRBJ1-2, is DGGITQSPKYLFRKEGQNVTLSCEQNLNHDAMYWYRQDPGQGLRLIYYSQIVNDFQKGDIAEGYSVSREKKESFPLTVTSAQKNPTAFYLCASTSNYGYTFGSGTRLTVV.

The chain couples TRBV28 to TRBJ1-1, with no clear D. The germline CDR1 and CDR2 sequences are MDHEN and SYDVKM. V shed 3 bases and J shed 1 base, with 9 bases lying between them. The CDR3 spans 14 residues. The CDR3 DNA reads TGTGCCAGCAGTTTTTACTACGCGAACACTGAAGCTTTCTTT. Its protein is CASSFYYANTEAFF. Complete variable domain (other parts from reference TRBV28 and TRBJ1-1): DVKVTQSSRYLVKRTGEKVFLECVQDMDHENMFWYRQDPGLGLRLIYFSYDVKMKEKGDIPEGYSVSREKKERFSLILESASTNQTSMYLCASSFYYANTEAFFGQGTRLTVV.

V and J are TRBV27 and TRBJ1-1, with TRBD1 matching 9 bases. The V gene's germline CDR1 is MNHEY and CDR2 SMNVEV (reference sequence). There are 14 residues in the CDR3. Trimming at V came to 6 bases and at J to 11 bases, leaving 13 bases not matched to a gene. CDR3 in amino acids: CASSLGQGQGRAFF. In DNA form, the CDR3 reads TGTGCCAGCAGCTTGGGACAGGGCCAGGGGAGGGCTTTCTTT.

This rearrangement joins TRBV19 to TRBJ1-4; 9 bases match TRBD1. V lost 6 bases, J lost 7 bases, and 18 bases stayed unmatched. CDR1 is LNHDA and CDR2 is SQIVND in the germline V gene (reference sequence). The CDR3 runs to 18 residues. CDR3 sequence: CASSPTQEVGTGFEKLFF. The CDR3 DNA reads as TGTGCCAGTAGCCCGACTCAAGAGGTGGGGACAGGGTTTGAAAAACTGTTTTTT.

The V gene is TRBV6-5, the J gene TRBJ1-1; D gene uncertain. The CDR3 loop spans 15 amino acids. Trimming removed 6 bases at V and 0 bases at J, with 14 bases between. Germline V gene sequence: CDR1 MNHEY, CDR2 SVGAGI. The CDR3 DNA reads as TGTGCCAGCAGACCTCCTCAAGCCTTGAACACTGAAGCTTTCTTT. Residues: CASRPPQALNTEAFF.

The genes are TRBV7-8 and TRBJ1-5; TRBD1 matches 12 bases. V trimming: 3 bases; J trimming: 4 bases; junction bases outside the gene matches: 16. Germline V gene sequence: CDR1 SGHVS, CDR2 FQNEAQ. The CDR3 has 20 residues. For the CDR3, the DNA is TGTGCCAGCAGCTTCCGAACAAACCGGGACAGGGGGCCTGGGAATCAGCCCCAGCATTTT. Encoded protein: CASSFRTNRDRGPGNQPQHF.

V is TRBV30 and J is TRBJ1-5, with TRBD1 matching over 7 bases. The CDR3 runs to 13 residues. Looked up from germline, CDR1 is GTSNPN and CDR2 is SVGIG (reference sequence). V shed 4 bases and J 7 bases; nucleotides not matched to a gene: 7. The CDR3 spells CAWNGQAFQPQHF. The DNA of the CDR3 is TGTGCCTGGAATGGACAGGCATTCCAGCCCCAGCATTTT.

V is TRBV7-2 and J is TRBJ2-1; 10 positions agree with TRBD2. Germline CDR1 is SGHTA and CDR2 is FQGNSA. The CDR3 has 16 amino acids. V shed 5 bases, J shed 7 bases, and the junction held 11 bases outside the gene matches. CDR3 sequence reads: CASSLRLAGGTNEQFF. CDR3 coding DNA: TGTGCCAGCAGCCTTCGGTTAGCGGGAGGTACGAATGAGCAGTTCTTC. Supplemented by reference TRBV7-2 and TRBJ2-1, the full variable domain reads GAGVSQSPSNKVTEKGKDVELRCDPISGHTALYWYRQSLGQGLEFLIYFQGNSAPDKSGLPSDRFSAERTGGSVSTLTIQRTQQEDSAVYLCASSLRLAGGTNEQFFGPGTRLTVL.

The chain has TRBV28 and TRBJ2-7; 12 nucleotides align to TRBD2. The V gene end was trimmed by 7 bases and the J gene end by 6 bases; junction bases not matched to a gene: 4. This CDR3 contains 13 residues. The germline CDR1 and CDR2 sequences are MDHEN and SYDVKM. CDR3 in DNA: TGTGCCAGCACCGAGACTAGCGGGGGCGAGCAGTACTTC. Translated: CASTETSGGEQYF. Full variable domain (rest looked up from reference TRBV28 and TRBJ2-7): DVKVTQSSRYLVKRTGEKVFLECVQDMDHENMFWYRQDPGLGLRLIYFSYDVKMKEKGDIPEGYSVSREKKERFSLILESASTNQTSMYLCASTETSGGEQYFGPGTRLTVT.

The V call is TRBV20-1, the J call TRBJ2-3, with D maybe TRBD2 (5 bases). V shed 5 bases and J shed 12 bases, with 12 bases lying between them. Germline V gene lookup returns CDR1 DFQATT and CDR2 SNEGSKA (reference sequence). The CDR3 length is 10 residues. In nucleotides, the CDR3 is TGCAGTGCTTCCGCGGCGGGCCAGTATTTT. Translating it yields CSASAAGQYF.

V gene TRBV28 combines with J gene TRBJ1-5, with D hard to call. The CDR3 totals 11 residues. V shed 6 bases and J shed 11 bases, with 11 bases lying between them. Germline loops: CDR1 MDHEN, CDR2 SYDVKM. CDR3 nucleotide sequence: TGTGCCAGCAGCACCCCCCGGGCCCAGCATTTT. This encodes CASSTPRAQHF.

In DNA form, the CDR3 reads TGTGCCAGTAGTATAGGGGGACAGGGCAATAGGCAGTTCTTC. Its translation is CASSIGGQGNRQFF. J is TRBJ2-1 and V is TRBV19; 9 bases line up with TRBD1. Looked up from germline, CDR1 is LNHDA and CDR2 is SQIVND (reference sequence). This CDR3 spans 14 amino acids. Trimming cost V 1 base and J 12 bases; bases outside gene matches: 7.

The rearrangement uses TRBV11-3 and TRBJ2-5, with a possible D match to TRBD2 (6 bases). V was pared by 1 base and J by 1 base, with 7 bases between. The CDR3 contains 14 residues. Looked up from germline, CDR1 is SGHNT and CDR2 is YENEEA. The CDR3 DNA reads TGTGCCAGCAGCTTAGGAGCGGGCCAAGAGACCCAGTACTTC. Amino acids: CASSLGAGQETQYF.

Notes on this clone: The junction and the germline gene differ at one end; a read error may be behind it. The chain has TRBV5-1 and TRBJ2-1; 14 nucleotides line up with TRBD2. The CDR3 extends over 15 amino acids. Germline CDR1 and CDR2: SGHRS and YFSETQ. This CDR3 reads CASSLTGTSGSSGIF. The CDR3 nucleotides are TGCGCCAGCAGCTTGACCGGGACTAGCGGGAGTAGTGGGATCTTC.

The chain links TRBV7-6 to TRBJ2-6; D is possibly TRBD2 (5 bases). Trimming removed 5 bases from V and 2 bases from J, with 13 bases in between. CDR1 is SGHVS and CDR2 is FNYEAQ in the germline V gene. CDR3 length: 16 amino acids. The CDR3 DNA follows: TGTGCCAGCAGCCCCCGGTCGAGGGCTGGGGCCAACGTCCTGACTTTC. Its protein product is CASSPRSRAGANVLTF. Filled out from reference TRBV7-6 and TRBJ2-6, the complete variable domain reads GAGVSQSPRYKVTKRGQDVALRCDPISGHVSLYWYRQALGQGPEFLTYFNYEAQQDKSGLPNDRFSAERPEGSISTLTIQRTEQRDSAMYRCASSPRSRAGANVLTFGAGSRLTVL.